This TCR beta chain emerged from a study of shared clonotypes between healthy human individuals (dated by TCRdb to 2018 to 2021). Background on the whole study: The cohort comprised a couple of women and three men aged 18 to 49 years. The study deeply sequenced blood TCR repertoires of about 5 healthy adults to estimate repertoire size and the extent of clonotype sharing between individuals. For each donor, three plates each were used for CD4 naive and CD4 memory, two plates were used for CD8 naive, and one plate was used for CD8 memory. Leukapheresis yielded between about 0.9 and 9 billion PBMCs per donor. Libraries were prepared and TCR repertoires were sequenced by different laboratories using diverse techniques, in order to increase sequencing depth and limit assay-specific biases.

TCR CDR3 regions were amplified from genomic DNA by multiplex PCR using the deep immunoSEQ assay. Extracted genomic DNA from each cell subset was distributed evenly across all wells of several immunoSEQ 96-well plates, and each plate was treated as a replicate. For sorted subsets, each replicate PCR was loaded with roughly 190 ng genomic DNA, equivalent to approximately 27,000 T cell genomes. The purified libraries were quantified using a Qubit 3.0 fluorometer, sized with a Bioanalyzer 2100, and then quantified again using the KAPA Library Quantification kit. Each immunoSEQ 96-well plate was sequenced on its own single-read 150-cycle Illumina NextSeq 550 flow cell. Regarding the original processing steps: Because the immunoSEQ output included only junctional sequences and no quality scores, the filtering could not be the same as the filtering used for full-length reads. To assign V/J genes and CDR3, sequences were annotated using PyIR, a Python wrapper for IgBLAST v1.9, with IMGT germline references. Reads were filtered out if the reads had weak V/J assignments (E-value above 1e-6), no CDR3, stop codons, out-of-frame junctions, or ambiguous translated residues. V3J clonotypes were defined by identical inferred V gene, J gene, and CDR3 amino acid sequence. Percentage overlap between repertoires was computed as shared unique clonotypes divided by the size of the smaller repertoire. Richness of each repertoire was evaluated using RTK rarefaction, the Chao1 estimator, and Recon v2.1 estimates of unobserved clonotypes. Generation probabilities were computed with OLGA for all TCRbeta clonotypes obtained by the gDNA method from several donors. The table was pulled from immuneACCESS by TCRdb, which kept in-frame rearrangements only. Such tables lose some clones; where checked, under half of the loss comes from unresolved V genes, and the rest has no known cause. V and J calls and clone size are copied from that table; D and trimming were computed from the DNA. The sample contains about 2.1 million clones, over 85% of them found a single time. The ten most abundant clones make up around 1.7% of the sample.

CD8 naive samples consisted of CD45RO-negative cells that were positively selected for CCR7, yielding a CD45RA+CCR7+ population without TemRA cells. The donors were healthy, HIV-negative adults who had no recently reported acute infections or vaccinations. Every donor was a Caucasian adult residing in Nashville, Tennessee, USA. Blood was collected by leukapheresis, and PBMCs were isolated by Ficoll-Histopaque density gradient centrifugation and then cryopreserved in liquid nitrogen vapor phase. Analytical flow cytometry was used to check the purity and quantity of each magnetically sorted T cell population. Genomic DNA was isolated from each sorted fraction and quantified by UV absorbance on a Nanodrop 2000c. About this clone: This receptor's antigen is unknown. No much larger clone exists at a distance of one base, and base qualities are not known.

The CDR3 goes from the cysteine to the phenylalanine over 14 residues. The read is trimmed to its CDR3 DNA, 42 bases read in frame from base 1. CDR1 is given as PRHDT and CDR2 as FYEKMQ, both from the germline V gene (reference sequence). The germline V end is reduced by 5 bases and the J end by 1 base; junction bases left unmatched: 5. Study-level results and caveats: Naive subsets generally had larger estimated clonotype richness than memory subsets did. The small number of donors limited the genetic and exposure-history diversity represented. Clonotypes shared by all four sorted-subset donors showed higher generation probabilities than non-shared clonotypes. Rarefaction of sorted-subset datasets indicated incomplete sequencing despite the large sequencing depth. When several donors were compared, the shared fraction of clonotypes was roughly 4.8% for naive CD4, about 4% for naive CD8, more than 2% for memory CD4, and 0.4% for memory CD8. Sampling was limited to blood, and TCR repertoires in tissue likely differ from TCR repertoires in blood. Based on pairwise subsampling, the degree of clonotype sharing among donors was expected to be affected by sequencing depth.

Input material: naive CD8+ T cells from PBMCs. The sample's cell subset or site, from its label and the paper: CD45RA+CCR7+. The V and J segments used are TRBV13 and TRBJ2-7, and TRBD1 aligns with 7 junction nucleotides. The sequence was obtained from a man aged 18 to 30 in good health. Some clones in this sample may be carry-over from other donors' samples. The sequence in DNA is TGTGCCAGCAGCCCCCCGGACAGGTCCTACGAGCAGTACTTC. This translates into CASSPPDRSYEQYF.